This TCR beta chain was sequenced during a study of T-cell memory formation after mild COVID-19 (dated by TCRdb to 2020 to 2023). Notes on the research overall: TCR sequence clusters from the two donors were found to be largely donor specific. Longitudinal TCRalpha and TCRbeta repertoire sequencing tracked T-cell clones expanding and contracting after mild COVID-19 in two donors. Two young, previously healthy adult volunteers made up the cohort, one male and one female. The investigation overall reported the following: The second-wave clones that peaked on day 37 were not confirmed to be SARS-CoV-2 specific. From day 15 to 85, contracting clones showed balanced CD4/CD8 phenotypes, whereas a second wave of clones that expanded from day 15 to 37 leaned towards CD4+. Only a couple of mild cases were covered by the study, and larger cohorts that include severe cases with pre-infection samples were considered necessary. Contracting CD4+ clones were found mainly in CM and EM memory subsets, while CD8+ clones were enriched in EMRA. Some responding clones were detected in pre-infection memory, which suggested that pre-existing cross-reactive memory T cells had joined the SARS-CoV-2 response.

Ficoll-Paque density gradient centrifugation was used to isolate PBMCs. This clonotype appeared many times. Its binding antigen is unknown. No qualities accompany the bases; no much larger clone lies one base away. The sequencer listed for this sample is Illumina NovaSeq 6000. cDNA libraries for TCRalpha and TCRbeta were prepared by 5'RACE using constant-segment primers, with sample barcodes and unique molecular identifiers added. Trizol reagent was used to extract RNA from every sample. The libraries were amplified in two PCR steps, and the second step added a second sample barcode and Illumina TruSeq adapters. Sequencing of libraries was performed on an Illumina NovaSeq with 2 x 150 bp paired-end reads. The authors' analysis ran thus. The reads were demultiplexed and collapsed into UMI-guided consensus sequences using migec v1.2.7. With mixcr v2.1.11, UMI consensuses were aligned to TRA and TRB V and J templates and assembled into clonotypes. A clonotype was counted as expanded or contracted only when both edgeR and NoisET called the clonotype significant, with the noise models trained on biological replicates. For edgeR calls, the thresholds were a false discovery rate-adjusted p below 0.01 and a log2 fold-change of 1. As an exploratory analysis of dynamics, PCA with hierarchical clustering was applied to max-normalized trajectories of the 1000 most abundant clonotypes. The CD4 or CD8 phenotype of responding clones was assigned using the separately sequenced CD4+ and CD8+ repertoires. TCRdb reprocessed the public reads (quality trimming at Q25 with fastp, clone calling with MiXCR) and kept in-frame beta chains. Every distinct CDR3 protein forms one entry, paired with its most common genes and DNA. The V and J calls come from TCRdb's annotation, not from the publication. The sample contains 250,000 to 300,000 distinct CDR3 sequences, under 20% of them found a single time. The biggest ten clones account for roughly 23% of the sample.

The TCR sequence derives from a man aged 18 to 30 who had mild COVID-19 (a few samples of this study predate the infection). The sample titles of this study are shuffled in the database, so cell type and time point are left out; the donor was told from shared clones. Sample: PBMCs or a T cell subset sorted from them (not recorded which).

The CDR3 protein sequence reads: CAISFGTSLYEQYF. Read as DNA, the sequence is TGTGCCATCAGTTTCGGGACTAGCCTGTACGAGCAGTACTTC. The rearranged segments are TRBV10-3 and TRBJ2-7, with 9 bases in between that match TRBD2. CDR1 and CDR2 (ENHRY, SYGVKD) derive from the germline V gene. After removal of 5 bases from V and 4 bases from J, the junction retains 6 bases not matched to a gene. Including the terminal cysteine and phenylalanine, the CDR3 comprises 14 residues. Only the CDR3 region is kept as DNA, spanning 42 bases read in frame from base 1.